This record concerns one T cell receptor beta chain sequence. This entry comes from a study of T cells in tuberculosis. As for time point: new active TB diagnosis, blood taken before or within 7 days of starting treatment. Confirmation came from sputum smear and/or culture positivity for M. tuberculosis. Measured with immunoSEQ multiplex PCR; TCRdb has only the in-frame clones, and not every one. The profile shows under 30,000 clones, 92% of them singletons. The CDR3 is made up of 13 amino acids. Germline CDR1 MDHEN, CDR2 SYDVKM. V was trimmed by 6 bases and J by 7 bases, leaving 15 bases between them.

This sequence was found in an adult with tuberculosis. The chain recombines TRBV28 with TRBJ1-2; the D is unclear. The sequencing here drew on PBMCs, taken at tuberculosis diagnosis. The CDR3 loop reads CASREGPVGGYTF. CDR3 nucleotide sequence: TGTGCCAGCAGGGAGGGCCCGGTTGGTGGCTACACCTTC.